Sequencing of this T cell receptor beta chain was carried out in a study of shared clonotypes between healthy human individuals. Study results and caveats: Expectations were that clonotype sharing among donors would be affected by sequencing depth. Unshared clonotypes carried lower generation probabilities than those common to all four donors.

At a deep level, the assay was run. Measured with immunoSEQ multiplex PCR; TCRdb has only the in-frame clones, and not every one. The table shows about 2.1 million clones, with 85% to 95% occurring only once. Naive CD8 isolation took CD45RO-negative cells positively selected for CCR7 and excluded terminally differentiated effector memory CD45RA+ cells. The CDR3 contains 13 residues. Germline V gene sequence: CDR1 SGHDT, CDR2 YYEEEE. V lost 2 bases and J lost 2, with 5 bases in between. Concerning this clone: Its matching antigen is unknown.

The sequence was collected from a man younger than 30 in good health. Some clones in this sample may be carry-over from other donors' samples. Source material: naive CD8+ T cells from PBMCs. The chain carries TRBV5-6 and TRBJ1-5; D is unresolved. This CDR3 is CASSFTGNQPQHF. Here the CDR3 DNA reads TGTGCCAGCAGCTTCACGGGCAATCAGCCCCAGCATTTT.